This TCR beta chain was captured by sequencing in a study of T cells after yellow fever vaccination. Study results and limitations: Researchers cautioned that FACS-sorted repertoires could harbor abundant clonotypes contaminating from the bulk population. Booster sampling recovered most clones from primary vaccination (under 98% CD4, around 90% CD8). Among all clonotypes, a small share was observed in both CD4 and CD8 compartments.

The authors made TCR cDNA by 5'RACE template switching, adding a universal primer site and UMIs. TCRdb itself ran the 5' RACE reads through MiXCR, one entry per CDR3 protein. The table shows about 260,000 distinct CDR3 sequences, with 10% to 15% occurring only once. The CDR3 runs 14 residues. Per germline, CDR1 SGHTA and CDR2 FQGTGA. The V segment lost 6 bases and the J segment 8 bases; nucleotides outside the gene matches: 5. A note on this clonotype: Antigen: not known.

The material was CD4+ T cells sorted from PBMCs, obtained 45 days after the yellow fever booster vaccination. J is TRBJ2-1 and V is TRBV7-3, with 12 bases fitting TRBD2. The sequence was collected from a man aged 30-40 years who received the YFV17D yellow fever vaccine. CDR3 nucleotides: TGTGCCAGCAGGCGGACTAGCGGGACGGATGAGCAGTTCTTC. The encoded protein is CASRRTSGTDEQFF. The variable domain in full, with the rest retrieved from reference TRBV7-3 and TRBJ2-1, is GAGVSQTPSNKVTEKGKYVELRCDPISGHTALYWYRQSLGQGPEFLIYFQGTGAADDSGLPNDRFFAVRPEGSVSTLKIQRTERGDSAVYLCASRRTSGTDEQFFGPGTRLTVL.